This passage covers 27 T cell receptor beta chains from one sample sequenced in a study of T cells in Graves' hyperthyroidism and ophthalmopathy. TCR beta CDR3 regions were amplified from RNA transcripts. HTBI primers drove first-round RT-PCR of the TCR CDR3. TCRdb reprocessed the multiplex PCR reads via MiXCR and lists one record per CDR3 protein. This sample has fewer than 600,000 distinct CDR3 sequences, with around 14% found just once. Sequenced sample: blood. These receptors all come from a woman aged 18-30 years with Graves' hyperthyroidism.

The chain couples TRBV29-1 to TRBJ2-2, with D perhaps assigned TRBD1 or TRBD2 (5 bases each). The V and J ends lost 4 bases and 2 bases respectively, with 14 bases between them. Germline-derived CDR1 and CDR2 are SQVTM and ANQGSEA. This CDR3 spans 15 amino acids. CDR3 region: CSVGGSYLNTGELFF. The CDR3 DNA is TGCAGCGTTGGGGGGTCCTACCTTAACACCGGGGAGCTGTTTTTT.

This clonotype came up a few times. The gene calls are TRBV19 and TRBJ1-5; 8 bases line up with TRBD1. CDR3 length equals 15 residues. V trimming: 5 bases; J trimming: 3 bases; junction bases outside the gene matches: 6. Germline CDR1 and CDR2: LNHDA and SQIVND (reference sequence). The CDR3 region is CASSVTGGDNQPQHF. The CDR3 bases are TGTGCCAGTAGTGTCACAGGGGGAGACAATCAGCCCCAGCATTTT.

There are a few counts of this clonotype. The rearrangement joins TRBV30 to TRBJ1-1, with TRBD1 matching 7 bases. Germline V CDR1 and CDR2: GTSNPN, SVGIG (reference sequence). This CDR3 comprises 14 residues. V dropped 4 bases and J dropped 6; count of bases not matched to a gene: 11. CDR3 sequence reads: CAWTKQGMGAEAFF. For the CDR3, the DNA is TGTGCCTGGACCAAACAGGGGATGGGAGCTGAAGCTTTCTTT.

In this sample, this clonotype turned up many times. The gene calls are TRBV3-1 and TRBJ2-1; no reliable D call. The CDR3 contains 12 residues. Per germline, CDR1 LGHDT and CDR2 YNNKEL (reference sequence). The ends were cut back, 4 bases at V and 4 bases at J, with 5 bases in the middle. CDR3 DNA sequence: TGTGCCAGCAGCCTGATATACAATGAGCAGTTCTTC. Its protein is CASSLIYNEQFF.

In this sample, this clonotype turned up many times. V gene TRBV15 combines with J gene TRBJ2-3; 10 bases line up with TRBD1. The V gene end was trimmed by 1 base and the J gene end by 2 bases; junction bases not matched to a gene: 3. This CDR3 is built from 16 residues. Germline CDR1 and CDR2: LNHNV and YYDKDF (reference sequence). CDR3 in DNA: TGTGCCACCAGCAGAGGGACAGGGGGAACCACAGATACGCAGTATTTT. This gives the protein CATSRGTGGTTDTQYF.

This clonotype has only a few counts. The chain employs TRBV20-1 and TRBJ2-7; unclear D gene. Between the trimmed V and J ends, which lost 0 bases and 4 bases, there was a span of 10 bases. This CDR3 region has 13 residues. CDR1 and CDR2 from the germline V gene are DFQATT and SNEGSKA (reference sequence). The CDR3, as DNA: TGCAGTGCTAGAGACACCTTTCGGTACGAGCAGTACTTC. This codes for CSARDTFRYEQYF.

The chain carries TRBV6-2 or TRBV6-3 and TRBJ1-3, with 7 nucleotides matching TRBD1. The CDR3 runs 14 residues. Unmatched junction bases numbered 6, after V lost 7 bases and J lost 3 bases. Germline V gives CDR1 MNHEY, CDR2 SVGEGT. CDR3 nucleotide sequence: TGTGCCAGCATCCCCAGGGGGTATGGAAACACCATATATTTT. Residues: CASIPRGYGNTIYF.

The rearrangement uses TRBV18 and TRBJ2-6, with D perhaps TRBD2 (5 bases). Trimming pared 5 bases from V and 3 bases from J, leaving 14 bases between. CDR3 length equals 16 residues. Per germline, CDR1 KGHSH and CDR2 LQKENI. The CDR3 DNA reads TGTGCCAGCTCAACCCTCGAGGGCGGTGGGGCCAACGTCCTGACTTTC. Translating gives CASSTLEGGGANVLTF.

This clonotype was observed a handful of times. The rearrangement links TRBV6-5 to TRBJ2-1; TRBD2 aligns across 12 bases. V shed 0 bases and J 10 bases; nucleotides not matched to a gene: 10. The CDR3 runs to 17 residues. CDR1 and CDR2 (germline): MNHEY, SVGAGI. The CDR3 nucleotides are TGTGCCAGCAGTTACTCGAGTCAAGGGACTAGCGGGCTAGAGCAGTTCTTC. Translated, it gives CASSYSSQGTSGLEQFF.

This clonotype was observed a few times. CDR3: CASSLARGQGVGTGELFF. The CDR3 DNA follows: TGTGCCAGCAGCTTAGCCCGCGGACAGGGGGTCGGGACCGGGGAGCTGTTTTTT. The chain carries TRBV5-5 and TRBJ2-2; 10 bases map to TRBD1. V shed 2 bases and J 5 bases; nucleotides not matched to a gene: 12. Germline V CDR1 and CDR2: SGHKS, YYEKEE (reference sequence). This CDR3 contains 18 residues.

The V call is TRBV19, the J call TRBJ2-1; the D gene is possibly TRBD2 (6 bases). Germline CDR1 and CDR2: LNHDA and SQIVND (reference sequence). This CDR3 region has 16 residues. V dropped 1 base and J dropped 7 bases, with 17 bases sitting between them. As DNA, the CDR3 is TGTGCCAGTAGTATAGGAGGCGGGGATGGATCGAATGAGCAGTTCTTC. Encoded protein: CASSIGGGDGSNEQFF.

This clonotype was seen repeatedly, ten times or more. The genes are TRBV2 and TRBJ2-1; D unresolved. The length of the CDR3 is 13 residues. CDR1 SNHLY and CDR2 FYNNEI come from the germline V gene. V shed 2 bases and J shed 4 bases, with 6 bases lying between them. CDR3 nucleotide sequence: TGTGCCAGCAGTGAAAGGCAGTACAATGAGCAGTTCTTC. Its translation is CASSERQYNEQFF.

Of note for this clonotype: A read error may explain this, as a much larger clone is one base away. The chain carries TRBV12-3 or TRBV12-4 and TRBJ2-1; the D is unclear. The CDR3 sequence is 15 residues long. This CDR3 is CASSGVISSHNEQFF. In DNA, the CDR3 is TGTGCCAGCAGTGGAGTGATTAGCTCCCACAATGAGCAGTTCTTC.

J is TRBJ2-7 and V is TRBV7-8, with 12 bases identical to TRBD1. This CDR3 is built from 15 residues. Germline V gives CDR1 SGHVS, CDR2 FQNEAQ. J lost 5 bases, V lost 5 bases, and 7 bases had no gene match. CDR3 coding DNA: TGTGCCAGCAGCCCGAGGGGACAGGGGGCGGACGAGCAGTACTTC. Translating gives CASSPRGQGADEQYF.

The sample holds a few counts of this clonotype. The chain couples TRBV9 to TRBJ1-2; 8 bases are a match to TRBD1. The V gene's germline CDR1 is SGDLS and CDR2 YYNGEE. The CDR3 has 15 amino acids. V shed 4 bases and J 3 bases; nucleotides not matched to a gene: 8. CDR3 DNA sequence: TGTGCCAGCAGCCCCTTCCCGGGACAGGACTATGGCTACACCTTC. This sequence encodes CASSPFPGQDYGYTF.

This clonotype has a count of ten or more. V and J are TRBV5-1 and TRBJ1-1; the D gene is possibly TRBD1 (5 bases). The CDR3 length is 15 residues. With 0 bases removed from V and 7 bases from J, the gap between germline ends came to 16 bases. CDR1 is SGHRS, CDR2 YFSETQ, per germline. CDR3 DNA sequence: TGCGCCAGCAGCTTGGACGGTTCCGGCGACAGTGAAGCTTTCTTT. Protein sequence: CASSLDGSGDSEAFF.

This clonotype has a count of ten or more. The chain joins TRBV6-1 to TRBJ2-2; no clear D. Germline CDR1 and CDR2: MNHNS and SASEGT. The CDR3 sequence is 14 residues long. Trimming left V 11 bases short and J 0 bases short, with 13 bases between. Here the CDR3 reads CAGRAQANTGELFF. CDR3 nucleotide sequence: TGTGCCGGCCGCGCTCAAGCGAACACCGGGGAGCTGTTTTTT.

The chain uses TRBV5-1 and TRBJ2-3; maybe TRBD1 (6 bases). The CDR3 totals 16 residues. Deletions cut 5 bases from V and 0 bases from J, with 16 bases between. CDR1 is SGHRS, CDR2 YFSETQ, per germline. The chain's CDR3 is CASRMGTTISTDTQYF. DNA of the CDR3: TGCGCCAGCAGGATGGGGACAACTATTAGCACAGATACGCAGTATTTT. Complete variable domain (other parts from reference TRBV5-1 and TRBJ2-3): KAGVTQTPRYLIKTRGQQVTLSCSPISGHRSVSWYQQTPGQGLQFLFEYFSETQRNKGNFPGRFSGRQFSNSRSEMNVSTLELGDSALYLCASRMGTTISTDTQYFGPGTRLTVL.

The CDR3 is CASSATSGSGDNEQFF. CDR3 sequence (DNA): TGTGCCAGCAGCGCTACGAGCGGGAGCGGAGACAATGAGCAGTTCTTC. The rearrangement uses TRBV9 and TRBJ2-1, with 8 bases lining up with TRBD2. This CDR3 has 16 residues. V gave up 3 bases and J gave up 5 bases; unmatched junction bases: 10. The germline V gene encodes CDR1 SGDLS and CDR2 YYNGEE.

This clonotype turned up a few times. Since no conserved phenylalanine or tryptophan closes the CDR3, a read error is the likely cause. The chain combines TRBV7-9 with TRBJ1-1; TRBD1 might be the D (5 bases). The germline V gene has CDR1 SEHNR and CDR2 FQNEAQ (reference sequence). The CDR3 length is 15 residues. V was clipped by 3 bases and J by 0 bases, with 11 bases between them. This CDR3 reads CASSFPQGLNTEAFL. As DNA, the CDR3 is TGTGCCAGCAGCTTTCCTCAGGGCTTGAACACTGAAGCTTTCCTT.

The chain has TRBV7-9 and TRBJ2-7, with 7 bases lining up with TRBD1. Germline trimming cut 5 bases from V and 6 bases from J; bases unmatched to any gene: 4. Per germline, CDR1 SEHNR and CDR2 FQNEAQ (reference sequence). The CDR3 extends over 12 amino acids. The CDR3: CASSLTGVEQYV. In nucleotides, the CDR3 is TGTGCCAGCAGCCTTACAGGGGTCGAGCAGTACGTC.

This clonotype has a count of ten or more. Relative to the germline gene, one junction end is altered; a read error may explain this. This chain links TRBV7-9 with TRBJ2-1, with 7 nucleotides matching TRBD2. CDR1 and CDR2 from the germline V gene are SEHNR and FQNEAQ (reference sequence). The CDR3 extends over 14 amino acids. The CDR3 coding sequence is TGTGCCAGCAGCGTAGCGGGCAGCGACAATGAGCAGTTCTTC. Encoded protein: CASSVAGSDNEQFF.

Ten or more counts support this clonotype. The chain joins TRBV11-3 to TRBJ2-1; 9 bases are shared with TRBD2. V lost 1 base, J lost 7 bases, and 8 bases stayed unmatched. This CDR3 has 16 amino acids. Germline CDR1 is SGHNT and CDR2 is YENEEA. For the CDR3, the DNA is TGTGCCAGCAGCTTAGGGGCGGGAGGGCCGATGAATGAGCAGTTCTTC. Its translation: CASSLGAGGPMNEQFF.

This chain links TRBV18 with TRBJ2-7, with D possibly being TRBD2 (5 bases). V lost 2 bases to trimming and J lost 7 bases, with 15 bases between them. Germline V gene data show CDR1 as KGHSH and CDR2 as LQKENI. The CDR3 contains 14 residues. DNA of the CDR3: TGTGCCAGCTCACCAGAGACCCGAGCGGTAGAGCAGTACGTC. It specifies CASSPETRAVEQYV.

At least ten counts were recorded for this clonotype. The chain recombines TRBV6-6 with TRBJ2-1; D remains ambiguous. V was trimmed by 0 bases and J by 7 bases, leaving 13 bases between them. The CDR3 contains 15 residues. Germline CDR1 reads MNHNY; CDR2 reads SVGAGI (reference sequence). The CDR3 sequence: CASSYSIPVGNEQFF. The DNA of the CDR3 is TGTGCCAGCAGTTACTCGATCCCGGTGGGGAATGAGCAGTTCTTC.

This clonotype has ten or more counts. The chain has TRBV29-1 and TRBJ2-5; D unclear. In germline, CDR1 is SQVTM, CDR2 ANQGSEA. This CDR3 has 11 residues. V lost 8 bases and J lost 0, with 7 bases in between. CDR3 DNA: TGCAGCACCGCCGACCAAGAGACCCAGTACTTC. Amino acids: CSTADQETQYF.

This clonotype was observed many times. The J gene is TRBJ1-2, the V gene TRBV30; D uncertain. There are 12 residues in the CDR3. Germline loops: CDR1 GTSNPN, CDR2 SVGIG (reference sequence). Trimming removed 1 base at V and 10 bases at J, with 13 bases between. This CDR3 is CAWSAGRPAYTF. The CDR3 DNA sequence: TGTGCCTGGAGTGCGGGAAGGCCCGCCTACACCTTC.